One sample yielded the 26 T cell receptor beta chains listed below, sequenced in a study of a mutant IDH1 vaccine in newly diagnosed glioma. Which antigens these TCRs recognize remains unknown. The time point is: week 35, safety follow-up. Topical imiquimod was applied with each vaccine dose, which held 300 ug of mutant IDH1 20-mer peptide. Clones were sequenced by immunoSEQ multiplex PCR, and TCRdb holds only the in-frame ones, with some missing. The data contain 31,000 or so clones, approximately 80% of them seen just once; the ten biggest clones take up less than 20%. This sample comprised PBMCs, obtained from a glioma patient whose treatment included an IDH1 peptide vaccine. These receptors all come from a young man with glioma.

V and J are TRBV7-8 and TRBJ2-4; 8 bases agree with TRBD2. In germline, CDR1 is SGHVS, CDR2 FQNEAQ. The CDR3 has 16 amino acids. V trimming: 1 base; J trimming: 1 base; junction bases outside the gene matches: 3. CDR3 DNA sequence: TGTGCCAGCAGCTTAGAGTCTAGCGGGGCCAAAAACATTCAGTACTTC. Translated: CASSLESSGAKNIQYF.

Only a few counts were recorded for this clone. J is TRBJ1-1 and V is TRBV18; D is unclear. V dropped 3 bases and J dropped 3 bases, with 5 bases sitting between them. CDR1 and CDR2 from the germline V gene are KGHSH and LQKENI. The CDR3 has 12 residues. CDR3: CASSPRDTEAFF. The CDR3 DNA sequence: TGTGCCAGCTCACCGCGGGACACTGAAGCTTTCTTT. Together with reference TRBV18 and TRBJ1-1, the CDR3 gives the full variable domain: NAGVMQNPRHLVRRRGQEARLRCSPMKGHSHVYWYRQLPEEGLKFMVYLQKENIIDESGMPKERFSAEFPKEGPSILRIQQVVRGDSAAYFCASSPRDTEAFFGQGTRLTVV.

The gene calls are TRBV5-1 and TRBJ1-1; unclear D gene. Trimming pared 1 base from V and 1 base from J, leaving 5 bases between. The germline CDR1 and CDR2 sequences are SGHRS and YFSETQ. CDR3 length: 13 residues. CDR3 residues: CASSLQENTEAFF. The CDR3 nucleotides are TGCGCCAGCAGCTTGCAGGAGAACACTGAAGCTTTCTTT.

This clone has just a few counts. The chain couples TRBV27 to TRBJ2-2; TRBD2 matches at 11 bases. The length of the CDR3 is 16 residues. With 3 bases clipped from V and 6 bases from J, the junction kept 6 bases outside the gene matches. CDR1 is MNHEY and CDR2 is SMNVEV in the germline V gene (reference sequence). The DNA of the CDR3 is TGTGCCAGCAGTTTTACTAGCGGGAGTGTCGCCGGGGAGCTGTTTTTT. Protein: CASSFTSGSVAGELFF.

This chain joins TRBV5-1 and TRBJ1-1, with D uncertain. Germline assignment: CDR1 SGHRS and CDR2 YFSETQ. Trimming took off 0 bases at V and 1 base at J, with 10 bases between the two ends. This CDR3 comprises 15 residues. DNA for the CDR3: TGCGCCAGCAGCTTGGCGGTGGCCTCGAACACTGAAGCTTTCTTT. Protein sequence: CASSLAVASNTEAFF.

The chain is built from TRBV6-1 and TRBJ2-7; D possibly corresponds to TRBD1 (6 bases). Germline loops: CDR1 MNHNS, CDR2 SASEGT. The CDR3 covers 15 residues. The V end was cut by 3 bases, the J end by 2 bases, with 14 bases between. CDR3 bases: TGTGCCAGCAGTGACAATCACAGGGCGGCCTACGAGCAGTACTTC. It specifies CASSDNHRAAYEQYF.

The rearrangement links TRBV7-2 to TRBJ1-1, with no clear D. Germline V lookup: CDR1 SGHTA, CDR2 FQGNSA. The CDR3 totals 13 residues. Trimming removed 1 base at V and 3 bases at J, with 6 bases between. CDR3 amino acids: CASSLDQYTEAFF. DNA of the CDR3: TGTGCCAGCAGCTTAGATCAGTACACTGAAGCTTTCTTT.

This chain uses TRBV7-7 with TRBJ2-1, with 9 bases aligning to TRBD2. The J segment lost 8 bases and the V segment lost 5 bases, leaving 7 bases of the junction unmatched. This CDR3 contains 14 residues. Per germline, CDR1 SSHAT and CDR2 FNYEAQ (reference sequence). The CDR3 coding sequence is TGTGCCAGCAGCCCGGGACTAGCTAGGTATGAGCAGTTCTTC. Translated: CASSPGLARYEQFF.

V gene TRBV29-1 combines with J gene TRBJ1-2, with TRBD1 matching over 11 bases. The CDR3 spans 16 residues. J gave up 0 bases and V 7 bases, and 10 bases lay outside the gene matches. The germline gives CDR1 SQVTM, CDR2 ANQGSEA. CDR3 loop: CSAIIGQGAANYGYTF. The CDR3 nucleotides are TGCAGCGCCATAATCGGACAGGGGGCGGCTAACTATGGCTACACCTTC.

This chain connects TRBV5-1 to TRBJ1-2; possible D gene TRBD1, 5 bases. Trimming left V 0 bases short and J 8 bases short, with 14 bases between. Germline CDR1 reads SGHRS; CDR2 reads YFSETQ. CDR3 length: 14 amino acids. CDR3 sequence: CASSLEAGKEGYTF. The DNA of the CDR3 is TGCGCCAGCAGCTTGGAAGCAGGGAAGGAGGGCTACACCTTC.

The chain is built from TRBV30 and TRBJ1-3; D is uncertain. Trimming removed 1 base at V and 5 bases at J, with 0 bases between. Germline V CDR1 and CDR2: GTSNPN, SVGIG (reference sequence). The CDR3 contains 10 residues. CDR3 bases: TGTGCCTGGAGTGGAAACACCATATATTTT. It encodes CAWSGNTIYF.

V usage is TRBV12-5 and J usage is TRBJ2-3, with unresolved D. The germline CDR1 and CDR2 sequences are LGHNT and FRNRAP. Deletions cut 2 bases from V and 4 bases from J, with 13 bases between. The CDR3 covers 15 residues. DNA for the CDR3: TGTGCTAGTGGTTTGCAAACAGCCCTCGCAGATACGCAGTATTTT. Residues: CASGLQTALADTQYF.

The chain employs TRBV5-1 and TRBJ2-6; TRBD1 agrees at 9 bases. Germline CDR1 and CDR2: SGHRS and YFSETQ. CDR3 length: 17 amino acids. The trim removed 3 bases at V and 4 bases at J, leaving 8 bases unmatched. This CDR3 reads CASSSNTGGPGANVLTF. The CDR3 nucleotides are TGCGCCAGCAGCTCTAATACAGGGGGCCCCGGGGCCAACGTCCTGACTTTC.

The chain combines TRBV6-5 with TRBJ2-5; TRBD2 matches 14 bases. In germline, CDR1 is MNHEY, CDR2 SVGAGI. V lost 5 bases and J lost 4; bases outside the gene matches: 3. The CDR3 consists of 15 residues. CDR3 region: CASSKGLAGAETQYF. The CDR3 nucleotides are TGTGCCAGCAGTAAGGGACTAGCGGGAGCAGAGACCCAGTACTTC.

The CDR3, as DNA: TGTGCCAGCAGCTTAGGTTTAGGACAGGGGCAGAACACTGAAGCTTTCTTT. Amino acid sequence: CASSLGLGQGQNTEAFF. The rearrangement links TRBV7-8 to TRBJ1-1; the match to TRBD1 covers 9 bases. J lost 1 base, V lost 1 base, and 7 bases had no gene match. The CDR3 sequence is 17 residues long. Per germline, CDR1 SGHVS and CDR2 FQNEAQ.

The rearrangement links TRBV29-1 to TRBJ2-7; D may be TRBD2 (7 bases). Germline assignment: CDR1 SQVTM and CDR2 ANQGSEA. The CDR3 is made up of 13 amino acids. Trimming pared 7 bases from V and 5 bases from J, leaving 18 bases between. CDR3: CSAREGDWDEQYF. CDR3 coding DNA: TGCAGCGCCAGGGAGGGGGATTGGGACGAGCAGTACTTC.

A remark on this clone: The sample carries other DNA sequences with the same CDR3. The CDR3 bases are TGTGCCAGCAGCTCCGGACAGGGATATGGCTACACCTTC. It codes for CASSSGQGYGYTF. The chain has TRBV7-2 and TRBJ1-2, with 8 bases aligning to TRBD1. CDR1 SGHTA and CDR2 FQGNSA come from the germline V gene. J was trimmed by 5 bases and V by 4 bases; bases with no gene match: 3. The CDR3 extends over 13 amino acids.

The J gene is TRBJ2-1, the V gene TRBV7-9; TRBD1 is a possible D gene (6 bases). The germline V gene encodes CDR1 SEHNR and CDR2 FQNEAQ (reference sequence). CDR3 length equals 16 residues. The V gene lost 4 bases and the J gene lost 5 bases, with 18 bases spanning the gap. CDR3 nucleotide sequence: TGTGCCAGCAGCTGGACGCAGGGAGAGGGGGACAATGAGCAGTTCTTC. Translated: CASSWTQGEGDNEQFF.

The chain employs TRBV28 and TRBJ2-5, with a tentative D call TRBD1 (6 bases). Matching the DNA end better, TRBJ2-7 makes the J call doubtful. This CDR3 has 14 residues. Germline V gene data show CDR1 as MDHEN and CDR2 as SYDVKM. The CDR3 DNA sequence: TGTGCCAGCAGTTCCCAGGGGTTCCCCTACGAGCAGTACTTC. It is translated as CASSSQGFPYEQYF.

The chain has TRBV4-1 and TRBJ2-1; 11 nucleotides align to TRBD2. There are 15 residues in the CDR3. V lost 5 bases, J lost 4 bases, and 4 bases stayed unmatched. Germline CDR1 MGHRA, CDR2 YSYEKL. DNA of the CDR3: TGCGCCAGCAGCATACTAGCGGGAGAGTACAATGAGCAGTTCTTC. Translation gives CASSILAGEYNEQFF.

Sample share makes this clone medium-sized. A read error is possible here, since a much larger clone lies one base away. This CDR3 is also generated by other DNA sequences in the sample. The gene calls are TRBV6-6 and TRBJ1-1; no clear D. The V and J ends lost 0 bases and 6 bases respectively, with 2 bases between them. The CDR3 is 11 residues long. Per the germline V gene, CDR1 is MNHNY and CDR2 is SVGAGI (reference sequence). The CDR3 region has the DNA TGTGCCAGCAGTTACTCTTCTGAAGCTTTCTTT. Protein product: CASSYSSEAFF.

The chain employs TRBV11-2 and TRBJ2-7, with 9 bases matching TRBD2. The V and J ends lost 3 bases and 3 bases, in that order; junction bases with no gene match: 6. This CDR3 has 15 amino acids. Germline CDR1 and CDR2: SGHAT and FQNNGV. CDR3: CASSFTSGPFYEQYF. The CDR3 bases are TGTGCCAGCAGCTTCACTAGCGGGCCCTTCTACGAGCAGTACTTC.

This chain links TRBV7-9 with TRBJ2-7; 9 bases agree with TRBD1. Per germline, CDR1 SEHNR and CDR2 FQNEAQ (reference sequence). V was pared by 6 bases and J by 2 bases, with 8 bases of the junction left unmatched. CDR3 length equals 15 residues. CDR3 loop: CASSPSGTGTYEQYF. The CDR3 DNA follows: TGTGCCAGCAGTCCTTCCGGGACAGGGACCTACGAGCAGTACTTC. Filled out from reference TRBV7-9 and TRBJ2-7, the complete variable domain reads DTGVSQNPRHKITKRGQNVTFRCDPISEHNRLYWYRQTLGQGPEFLTYFQNEAQLEKSRLLSDRFSAERPKGSFSTLEIQRTEQGDSAMYLCASSPSGTGTYEQYFGPGTRLTVT.

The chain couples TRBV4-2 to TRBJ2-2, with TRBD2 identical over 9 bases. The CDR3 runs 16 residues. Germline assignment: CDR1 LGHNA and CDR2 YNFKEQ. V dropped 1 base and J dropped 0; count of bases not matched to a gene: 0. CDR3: CASSQASGANTGELFF. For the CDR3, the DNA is TGTGCCAGCAGCCAAGCTAGCGGGGCGAACACCGGGGAGCTGTTTTTT.

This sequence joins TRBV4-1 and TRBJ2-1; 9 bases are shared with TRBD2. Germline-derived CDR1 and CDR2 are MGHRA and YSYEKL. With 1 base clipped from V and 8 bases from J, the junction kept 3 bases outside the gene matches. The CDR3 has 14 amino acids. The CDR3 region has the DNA TGCGCCAGCAGCCAAGGGATAGCGGGAGATGAGCAGTTCTTC. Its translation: CASSQGIAGDEQFF.

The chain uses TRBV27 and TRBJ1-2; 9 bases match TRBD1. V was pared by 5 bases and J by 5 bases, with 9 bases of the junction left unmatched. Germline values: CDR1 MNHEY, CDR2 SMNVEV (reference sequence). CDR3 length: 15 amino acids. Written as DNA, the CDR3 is TGTGCCAGCAGTCCCACAGGGGGCTCAGGATATGGCTACACCTTC. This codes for CASSPTGGSGYGYTF.